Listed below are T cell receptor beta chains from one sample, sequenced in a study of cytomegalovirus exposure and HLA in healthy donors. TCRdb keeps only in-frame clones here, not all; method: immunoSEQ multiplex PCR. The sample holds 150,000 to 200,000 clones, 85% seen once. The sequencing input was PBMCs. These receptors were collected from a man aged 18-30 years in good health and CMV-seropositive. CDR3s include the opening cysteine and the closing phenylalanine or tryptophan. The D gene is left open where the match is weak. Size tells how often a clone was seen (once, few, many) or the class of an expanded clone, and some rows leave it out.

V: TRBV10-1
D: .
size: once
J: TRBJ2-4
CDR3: CASSEWGSVWAKNIQYF
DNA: TGCGCCAGCAGTGAGTGGGGCTCCGTCTGGGCCAAAAACATTCAGTACTTC

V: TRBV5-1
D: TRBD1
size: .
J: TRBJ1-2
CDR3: CASSSPTGSYGYTF
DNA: TGCGCCAGCAGCTCTCCGACAGGGAGCTATGGCTACACCTTC

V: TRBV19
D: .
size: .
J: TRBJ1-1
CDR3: CASSIVSGAEAFF
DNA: TGTGCCAGTAGTATAGTATCGGGGGCTGAAGCTTTCTTT

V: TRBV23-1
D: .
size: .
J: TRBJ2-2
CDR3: CASSPANGELFF
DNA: TGCGCCAGCAGTCCAGCGAACGGGGAGCTGTTTTTT

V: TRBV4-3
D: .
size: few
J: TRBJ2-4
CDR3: CASSHGWHLAKNSQYF
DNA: TGCGCCAGCAGCCATGGTTGGCACCTAGCCAAAAACAGTCAGTACTTC

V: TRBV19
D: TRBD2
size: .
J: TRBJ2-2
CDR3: CASSISGVPGELFF
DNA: TGTGCCAGTAGTATAAGCGGGGTACCCGGGGAGCTGTTTTTT

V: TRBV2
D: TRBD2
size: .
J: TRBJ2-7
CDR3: CASTPLAGGSVYEQYF
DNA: TGTGCCAGCACCCCCTTAGCGGGGGGGTCAGTCTACGAGCAGTACTTC

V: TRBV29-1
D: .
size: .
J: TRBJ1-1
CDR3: CSVVPGYEAFF
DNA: TGCAGCGTTGTTCCGGGTTATGAAGCTTTCTTT

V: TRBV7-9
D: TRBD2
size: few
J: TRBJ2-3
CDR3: CASSLSGGGADTQYF
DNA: TGTGCCAGCAGCCTTAGCGGGGGTGGGGCAGATACGCAGTATTTT

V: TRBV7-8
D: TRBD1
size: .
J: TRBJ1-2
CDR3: CASSLEGAWGYTF
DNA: TGTGCCAGCAGCCTGGAGGGGGCCTGGGGCTACACCTTC

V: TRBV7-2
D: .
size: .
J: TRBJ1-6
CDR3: CASSIGRVTYNSPLHF
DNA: TGTGCCAGCAGTATAGGGAGGGTGACTTATAATTCACCCCTCCACTTT

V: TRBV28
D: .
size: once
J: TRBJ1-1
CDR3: CASSGDGGVNTEAFF
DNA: TGTGCCAGCAGTGGAGATGGGGGCGTGAACACTGAAGCTTTCTTT